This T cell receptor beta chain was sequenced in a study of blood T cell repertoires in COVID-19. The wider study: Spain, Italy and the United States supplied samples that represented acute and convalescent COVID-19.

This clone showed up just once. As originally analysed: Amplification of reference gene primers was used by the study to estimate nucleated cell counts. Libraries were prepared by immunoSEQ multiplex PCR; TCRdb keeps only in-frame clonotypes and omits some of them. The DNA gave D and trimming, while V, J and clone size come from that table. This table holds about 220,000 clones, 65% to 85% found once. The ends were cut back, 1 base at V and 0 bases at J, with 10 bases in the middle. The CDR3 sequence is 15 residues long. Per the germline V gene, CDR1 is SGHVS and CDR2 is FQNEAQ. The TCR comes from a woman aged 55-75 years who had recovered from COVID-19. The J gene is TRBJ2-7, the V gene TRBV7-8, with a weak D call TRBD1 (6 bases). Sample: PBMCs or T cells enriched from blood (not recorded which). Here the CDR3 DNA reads TGTGCCAGCAGCTTAGGGACAGTTAGCTCCTACGAGCAGTACTTC. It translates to CASSLGTVSSYEQYF.